This T cell receptor (beta chain) was sequenced during a study of Graves' ophthalmopathy and Graves' hyperthyroidism. Broader study findings: The majority of expanded thyroid clonotypes above 0.001 frequency also occurred in blood.

The length of the CDR3 is 16 residues. V dropped 7 bases and J dropped 5 bases, with 24 bases sitting between them. Per the germline V gene, CDR1 is SGDLS and CDR2 is YYNGEE. This clonotype has a handful of counts. Its antigen remains unknown. RNA transcripts were the template, and TCR beta CDR3 regions were amplified from them. First-round RT-PCR with HTBI primers preceded a second-round multiplex PCR. TCRdb reprocessed the multiplex PCR reads via MiXCR and lists one record per CDR3 protein. This sample has around 600,000 distinct CDR3 sequences, with 35% to 45% found just once. J is TRBJ2-5 and V is TRBV9, with D perhaps matching TRBD2 (6 bases). The clonotype comes from an adult man with Graves' ophthalmopathy. Sequenced: peripheral blood. CDR3 sequence reads: CASRPTGGAPRETQYF. The CDR3, as DNA: TGTGCCAGCCGACCGACCGGAGGGGCGCCTAGGGAGACCCAGTACTTC.